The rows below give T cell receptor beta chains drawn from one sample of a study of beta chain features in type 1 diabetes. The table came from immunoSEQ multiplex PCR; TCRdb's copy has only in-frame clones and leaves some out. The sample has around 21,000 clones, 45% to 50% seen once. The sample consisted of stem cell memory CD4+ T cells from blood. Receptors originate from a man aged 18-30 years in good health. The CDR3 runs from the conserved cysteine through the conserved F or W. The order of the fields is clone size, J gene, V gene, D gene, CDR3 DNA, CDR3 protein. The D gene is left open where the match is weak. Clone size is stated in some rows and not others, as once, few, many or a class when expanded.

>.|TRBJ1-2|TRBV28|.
TGTGCCAGCAGTTTGGATATACGGGGGGCCTATGGCTACACCTTC
CASSLDIRGAYGYTF
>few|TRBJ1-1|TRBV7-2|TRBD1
TGTGCCAGCAGCTTAGGATTAGGGGACAGGGGCCGGAGCACTGAAGCTTTCTTT
CASSLGLGDRGRSTEAFF
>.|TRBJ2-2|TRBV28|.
TGTGCCAGCAGAGCAAGGAACACCGGGGAGCTGTTTTTT
CASRARNTGELFF
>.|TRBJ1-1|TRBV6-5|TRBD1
TGTGCCAGCAGTCCGGACAGGGCGGACACTGAAGCTTTCTTT
CASSPDRADTEAFF
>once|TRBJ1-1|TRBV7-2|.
TGTGCCAGCAGCCCCCGAACGGGGGGGCAGGCTGAAGCTTTCTTT
CASSPRTGGQAEAFF
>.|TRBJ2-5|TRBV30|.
TGTGCCTGGAGTCCGGACGGGGACCAAGAGACCCAGTACTTC
CAWSPDGDQETQYF
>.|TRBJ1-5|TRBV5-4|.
TGTGCCAGCAGCTGGGAACAGGGCCAGCCCCAGCATTTT
CASSWEQGQPQHF
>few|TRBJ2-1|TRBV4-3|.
TGCGCCAGCAGCCAAGATCATCGGGGGGCACCCTACAATGAGCAGTTCTTC
CASSQDHRGAPYNEQFF
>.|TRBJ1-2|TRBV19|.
TGTGCCAGTAGCCTCTATGGGGAGGGCTCCAGGATAAACTATGGCTACACCTTC
CASSLYGEGSRINYGYTF
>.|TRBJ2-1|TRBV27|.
TGTGCCAGCAGTTCCCTCGGAGACAATGAGCAGTTCTTC
CASSSLGDNEQFF
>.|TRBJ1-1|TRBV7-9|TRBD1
TGTGCCACCAACAGGGGAGAGAACACTGAAGCTTTCTTT
CATNRGENTEAFF
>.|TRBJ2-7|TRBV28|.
TGTGCCAGCAGTTTGAGTGGGGGCGGGAACAGGGGTGGTCCGGACGAGCAGTACTTC
CASSLSGGGNRGGPDEQYF
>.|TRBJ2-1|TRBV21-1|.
TGTGCCAGCAGTCAGGGGTCCCCAGACTACAATGAGCAGTTCTTC
CASSQGSPDYNEQFF
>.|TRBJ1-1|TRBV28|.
TGTGCCAGCAGTTTGATCGCGGACACTGAAGCTTTCTTT
CASSLIADTEAFF
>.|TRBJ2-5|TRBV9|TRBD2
TGTGCCAGCAGTATTGGACTAGCGGGAGACCCAGAGACCCAGTACTTC
CASSIGLAGDPETQYF
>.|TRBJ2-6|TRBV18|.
TGTGCCAGCTCACCACAGCTACAGGTCTCTGGGGCCAACGTCCTGACTTTC
CASSPQLQVSGANVLTF
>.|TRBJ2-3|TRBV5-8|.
TGTGCCAGCCCCGGGGGACCCCGCGGGACAGATACGCAGTATTTT
CASPGGPRGTDTQYF
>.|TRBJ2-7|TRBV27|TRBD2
TGTGCCAGCACCGCAATGACTAGCGGGGGGTTCGAGCAGTACTTC
CASTAMTSGGFEQYF
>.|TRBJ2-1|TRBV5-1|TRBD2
TGCGCCAGCAGCCTACTAGCGGGAGTGGCGAATGAGCAGTTCTTC
CASSLLAGVANEQFF
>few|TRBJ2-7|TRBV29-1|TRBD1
TGCAGCGCCGAACTACAGGGGGCTAGTCCCTACGAGCAGTACTTC
CSAELQGASPYEQYF
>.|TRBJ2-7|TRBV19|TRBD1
TGTGCCAGTAGCCCTGACAGGGCGGGCTCCTACGAGCAGTACTTC
CASSPDRAGSYEQYF
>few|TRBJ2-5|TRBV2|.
TGTGCCAGCAGGCTGAATAGAGAAGAGACCCAGTACTTC
CASRLNREETQYF
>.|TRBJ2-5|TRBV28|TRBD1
TGTGCCAGCAGTTCACTACAGGGGCACCAAGAGACCCAGTACTTC
CASSSLQGHQETQYF
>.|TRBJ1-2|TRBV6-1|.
TGTGCCAGCACCTACCCCACAGGGAGAGGCTACACCTTC
CASTYPTGRGYTF
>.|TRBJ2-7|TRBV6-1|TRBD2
TGTGCCAGCACTAGCGGGATTTCCTACGAGCAGTACTTC
CASTSGISYEQYF
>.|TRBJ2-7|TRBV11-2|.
TGTGCCAGCAGACACAGGGTCCACGAGCAGTACTTC
CASRHRVHEQYF
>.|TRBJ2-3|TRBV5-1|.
TGCGCCAGCAGACAAACAGATACGCAGTATTTT
CASRQTDTQYF